This paragraph reports one T cell receptor (beta chain). This sample was included in a study of T cell changes during pregnancy in multiple sclerosis. The data were produced by immunoSEQ multiplex PCR, yet TCRdb's version contains in-frame clones alone and is incomplete. Of under 65,000 clones in the sample, roughly 90% were seen once. Looked up from germline, CDR1 is LGHNT and CDR2 is FRNRAP. CDR3 length: 14 amino acids. V shed 5 bases, J shed 8 bases, and the junction held 9 bases outside the gene matches. The V gene is TRBV12-5, the J gene TRBJ1-2; TRBD1 aligns across 9 bases. The source of this sequence is a female donor in good health, enrolled as a control in a pregnancy study. The sample consisted of peripheral blood, taken in the first trimester of pregnancy. CDR3 DNA: TGTGCTAGTGGTGCGCCGGGACAGGGCCAAGGCTACACCTTC. It encodes CASGAPGQGQGYTF.